This TCR beta chain originates from a study of blood T cell repertoires in COVID-19. Study overall: Donors in the United States, Italy and Spain gave samples during acute or convalescent COVID-19. PBMCs, B-cell-depleted T cells, or T cells provided the cDNA or gDNA that made up the material.

The CDR3 is 16 amino acids. The J segment lost 2 bases and the V segment lost 3 bases, leaving 7 bases of the junction unmatched. Germline CDR1 and CDR2: LNHDA and SQIVND (reference sequence). Authors' analysis steps: Nucleated cell counts were estimated from reference gene primer amplification. The protocol was immunoSEQ multiplex PCR, while the TCRdb copy is restricted to in-frame clones and leaves out a portion. V and J calls and clone size come straight from that table; D and trimming were deduced from the DNA. The sample shows 200,000 to 250,000 clones, around 80% of them seen only once. Sequencing input: peripheral blood. This clonotype was obtained from a woman aged 70 to 79 with acute or convalescent COVID-19. This sequence joins TRBV19 and TRBJ2-1, with 7 positions matching TRBD2. CDR3 amino acids: CASSMVPSGAYNEQFF. The CDR3 DNA reads as TGTGCCAGTAGTATGGTCCCTAGCGGCGCCTACAATGAGCAGTTCTTC.